A selection of T cell receptor beta chains follows, all from one sample in a study of T-cell memory formation after mild COVID-19. TCRdb processed the 5' RACE reads anew with MiXCR; each CDR3 protein has one entry. The repertoire has some 290,000 distinct CDR3 sequences, about 17% of them found once; the top ten carry 20% to 25%. Sequenced input: PBMCs or a T cell subset sorted from them (not recorded which). The receptors were gathered from a man aged 18 to 30 who had mild COVID-19 (a few samples of this study predate the infection). Cell type and time point are not known. CDR3s include the opening cysteine and the closing phenylalanine or tryptophan. D genes are given only for firm matches. Size is stated for part of the rows, as once, few or many counts, or as a class when the clone is expanded.

j_call,v_call,clone_size,d_call,cdr3_aa,cdr3_nt
TRBJ1-3,TRBV20-1,once,.,CSARETGNTIYF,TGCAGTGCTAGGGAGACAGGAAACACCATATATTTT
TRBJ2-4,TRBV7-2,.,.,CASSLRGGLAKNIQYF,TGTGCCAGCAGCTTAAGGGGGGGACTAGCCAAAAACATTCAGTACTTC
TRBJ2-3,TRBV15,.,.,CATSRGSGLDTDTQYF,TGTGCCACCAGCAGAGGATCGGGATTAGACACAGATACGCAGTATTTT
TRBJ1-4,TRBV12-3/TRBV12-4,few,TRBD1,CASSPRQGLNEKLFF,TGTGCCAGCAGTCCGAGACAGGGGTTAAATGAAAAACTGTTTTTT
TRBJ1-1,TRBV20-1,.,.,CSARRLDTEAFF,TGCAGTGCTAGGAGGTTGGACACTGAAGCTTTCTTT
TRBJ2-1,TRBV6-2/TRBV6-3,few,.,CASRDRRGGYNEQFF,TGTGCCAGCAGAGACCGCAGGGGGGGCTACAATGAGCAGTTCTTC
TRBJ2-1,TRBV4-1,few,TRBD2,CASSASGGGNEQFF,TGCGCCAGCAGTGCGAGCGGGGGGGGCAATGAGCAGTTCTTC
TRBJ2-5,TRBV5-1,few,.,CASSLGTTVQETQYF,TGCGCCAGCAGCTTGGGGACTACGGTGCAAGAGACCCAGTACTTC
TRBJ2-7,TRBV2,few,TRBD1,CASSVQGPYEQYF,TGTGCCAGCAGTGTACAGGGGCCCTACGAGCAGTACTTC
TRBJ2-5,TRBV7-8,few,.,CASELGGGSRTQYF,TGTGCCAGCGAATTAGGGGGGGGAAGTCGGACCCAGTACTTC
TRBJ1-5,TRBV4-3,many,.,CASSRGHGDNQPQHF,TGCGCCAGCAGCCGAGGACATGGAGACAATCAGCCCCAGCATTTT
TRBJ1-2,TRBV20-1,.,.,CSARTRGGDYGYTF,TGCAGTGCTAGGACTCGGGGAGGGGACTATGGCTACACCTTC
TRBJ2-5,TRBV3-1,.,TRBD2,CASSLPGLAPQETQYF,TGTGCCAGCAGCCTTCCGGGACTAGCTCCCCAAGAGACCCAGTACTTC
TRBJ1-5,TRBV20-1,few,TRBD1,CSARDRSGGQPQHF,TGCAGTGCTAGAGATAGGTCAGGGGGTCAGCCCCAGCATTTT
TRBJ1-3,TRBV7-2,.,.,CASSLQGGTGNTIYF,TGTGCCAGCAGCTTACAGGGAGGGACTGGAAACACCATATATTTT
TRBJ2-7,TRBV13,few,TRBD1,CASSSPTGAYEQYF,TGTGCCAGCAGCTCGCCGACAGGGGCCTACGAGCAGTACTTC
TRBJ2-3,TRBV30,few,TRBD2,CAWSRHLAGRFTDTQYF,TGTGCCTGGAGCCGACACCTAGCGGGGCGCTTCACAGATACGCAGTATTTT
TRBJ1-2,TRBV6-1,few,.,CASSDPGIGYTF,TGTGCCAGCAGTGATCCGGGTATCGGCTACACCTTC
TRBJ2-5,TRBV10-3,few,.,CAISVAGGETQYF,TGTGCCATCAGTGTGGCTGGGGGAGAGACCCAGTACTTC
TRBJ2-1,TRBV11-2,few,TRBD2,CASSLGLVGEQFF,TGTGCCAGCAGCCTCGGACTAGTGGGTGAGCAGTTCTTC
TRBJ2-1,TRBV3-1,.,.,CASSQADRYRNEQFF,TGTGCCAGCAGCCAAGCAGACAGGTACAGAAATGAGCAGTTCTTC
TRBJ1-2,TRBV19,few,.,CASTPRGSGYTF,TGTGCCAGTACACCCCGGGGCAGTGGCTACACCTTC
TRBJ2-7,TRBV10-3,.,.,CAISESRTGRGSEQYF,TGTGCCATCAGTGAGTCTCGGACAGGGAGGGGGTCCGAGCAGTACTTC